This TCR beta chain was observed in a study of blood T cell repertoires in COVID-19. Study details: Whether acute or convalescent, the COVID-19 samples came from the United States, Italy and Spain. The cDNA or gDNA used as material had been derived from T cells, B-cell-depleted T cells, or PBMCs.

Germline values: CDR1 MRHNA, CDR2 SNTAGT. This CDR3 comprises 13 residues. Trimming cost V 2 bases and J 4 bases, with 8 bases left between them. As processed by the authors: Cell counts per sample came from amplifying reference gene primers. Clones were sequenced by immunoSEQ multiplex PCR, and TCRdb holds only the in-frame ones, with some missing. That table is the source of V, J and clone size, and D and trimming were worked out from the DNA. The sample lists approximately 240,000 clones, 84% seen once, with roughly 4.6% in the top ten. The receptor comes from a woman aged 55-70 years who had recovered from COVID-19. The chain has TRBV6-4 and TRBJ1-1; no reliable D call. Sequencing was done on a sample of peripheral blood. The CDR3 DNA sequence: TGTGCCAGCAGTGACGAGGGAGGCACTGAAGCTTTCTTT. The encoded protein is CASSDEGGTEAFF.